Shown below are 14 T cell receptor beta chains from a single sample sequenced in a study of OX40 agonist ivuxolimab in advanced cancers. The data were produced by immunoSEQ multiplex PCR, yet TCRdb's version contains in-frame clones alone and is incomplete. This table holds more than 50,000 clones, about 89% found once. This specimen was CD4+ or CD8+ T cells sorted from blood, taken in a trial of the OX40 agonist ivuxolimab. These receptors all come from an adult with an advanced solid tumor such as melanoma, head and neck, liver or kidney cancer.

The V call is TRBV18, the J call TRBJ1-3; TRBD1 might be the D (5 bases). The CDR3 runs to 15 residues. Germline CDR1 KGHSH, CDR2 LQKENI. V was pared by 4 bases and J by 1 base, with 11 bases between. The CDR3 loop is CASSLTGGSGNTIYF. CDR3 nucleotides: TGTGCCAGCTCACTGACCGGGGGTTCTGGAAACACCATATATTTT.

The chain recombines TRBV11-2 with TRBJ1-1; D possibly corresponds to TRBD1 (5 bases). CDR1 and CDR2 from the germline V gene are SGHAT and FQNNGV. The V end lost 1 base, the J end lost 1 base, and 16 bases lay between the germline ends. The CDR3 is made up of 17 amino acids. CDR3 nucleotides: TGTGCCAGCAGCTTAGGTAGGGAAACCGGGACGAACACTGAAGCTTTCTTT. It encodes CASSLGRETGTNTEAFF. The whole variable domain, remainder taken from reference TRBV11-2 and TRBJ1-1, is EAGVAQSPRYKIIEKRQSVAFWCNPISGHATLYWYQQILGQGPKLLIQFQNNGVVDDSQLPKDRFSAERLKGVDSTLKIQPAKLEDSAVYLCASSLGRETGTNTEAFFGQGTRLTVV.

This sequence joins TRBV18 and TRBJ1-1; D is ambiguous. Germline lookup yields CDR1 KGHSH and CDR2 LQKENI. V was trimmed by 6 bases and J by 0 bases, leaving 8 bases between them. The CDR3 totals 13 residues. CDR3 region: CASSEGLNTEAFF. The CDR3 region has the DNA TGTGCCAGCTCCGAGGGTTTGAACACTGAAGCTTTCTTT.

This chain links TRBV29-1 with TRBJ1-1; the D is unclear. V was pared by 6 bases and J by 4 bases, with 18 bases between. The germline gives CDR1 SQVTM, CDR2 ANQGSEA. CDR3 length equals 14 residues. The CDR3 DNA is TGCAGCGTCACCCAAAGGAACTCCGGCACTGAAGCTTTCTTT. This gives the protein CSVTQRNSGTEAFF.

The chain is built from TRBV19 and TRBJ2-1; 7 bases match TRBD1. CDR1 LNHDA and CDR2 SQIVND come from the germline V gene (reference sequence). V was clipped by 1 base and J by 4 bases; unmatched bases: 7. This CDR3 comprises 16 residues. This CDR3 is CASSIGNRGPYNEQFF. The CDR3 nucleotides read TGTGCCAGTAGTATAGGGAACAGGGGCCCTTACAATGAGCAGTTCTTC.

The chain is built from TRBV19 and TRBJ1-1; the D gene is possibly TRBD1 (6 bases). The CDR3 is made up of 14 amino acids. V dropped 4 bases and J dropped 1 base, with 10 bases sitting between them. CDR1 and CDR2 from the germline V gene are LNHDA and SQIVND (reference sequence). The CDR3 loop is CASSTYRENTEAFF. The CDR3 DNA reads TGTGCCAGTAGTACCTACAGGGAGAACACTGAAGCTTTCTTT.

The chain couples TRBV5-1 to TRBJ1-6; 9 bases are shared with TRBD1. The CDR3 contains 19 residues. With V trimmed by 4 bases and J by 0 bases, 11 bases remained unmatched. CDR1 is SGHRS and CDR2 is YFSETQ in the germline V gene. The CDR3 coding sequence is TGCGCCAGCAGCCCAGTTTGGGACAGGGAGAGCTCCTATAATTCACCCCTCCACTTT. Translation: CASSPVWDRESSYNSPLHF.

Here the CDR3 DNA reads TGCGCCAGCAGCCAAGGATACTTAGGGCGATATGGCTACACCTTC. This gives the protein CASSQGYLGRYGYTF. The chain has TRBV4-3 and TRBJ1-2; D remains ambiguous. CDR1 and CDR2 from the germline V gene are LGHNA and YSLEER. Trimming pared 1 base from V and 5 bases from J, leaving 14 bases between. The CDR3 is made up of 15 amino acids.

The chain has TRBV21-1 and TRBJ2-1; whether TRBD2, the table's D call, matches the DNA was not checked. TRBV21-1 corresponds to a pseudogene. This CDR3 is built from 10 residues. The chain's CDR3 is CASTCNEQFF. The CDR3 region has the DNA TGTGCCAGCACCTGCAATGAGCAGTTCTTC.

The chain combines TRBV7-2 with TRBJ2-5; the D gene is possibly TRBD2 (5 bases). The ends were cut back, 1 base at V and 5 bases at J, with 11 bases in the middle. The CDR3 length is 14 residues. Germline lookup yields CDR1 SGHTA and CDR2 FQGNSA. The CDR3 bases are TGTGCCAGCAGCTTAGGACTATCGGGGGAGACCCAGTACTTC. It encodes CASSLGLSGETQYF. The complete variable domain, with remaining parts taken from reference TRBV7-2 and TRBJ2-5, reads GAGVSQSPSNKVTEKGKDVELRCDPISGHTALYWYRQSLGQGLEFLIYFQGNSAPDKSGLPSDRFSAERTGGSVSTLTIQRTQQEDSAVYLCASSLGLSGETQYFGPGTRLLVL.

This chain connects TRBV6-6 to TRBJ1-5; D is perhaps TRBD1 (5 bases). With 7 bases removed from V and 6 bases from J, the gap between germline ends came to 10 bases. Per germline, CDR1 MNHNY and CDR2 SVGAGI (reference sequence). The CDR3 sequence is 12 residues long. CDR3 residues: CASNGGGQPQHF. The CDR3, as DNA: TGTGCCAGCAACGGGGGGGGTCAGCCCCAGCATTTT.

The chain has TRBV9 and TRBJ1-6; D is unresolved. The CDR3 totals 13 residues. CDR1 and CDR2 from the germline V gene are SGDLS and YYNGEE. The germline V and J ends were trimmed by 4 bases and 10 bases, with 12 bases remaining between them. The CDR3 DNA sequence: TGTGCCAGCAGCCCCCCATCGGGATCACCCCTCCACTTT. Translated: CASSPPSGSPLHF.

J is TRBJ2-5 and V is TRBV5-1; perhaps TRBD1 as D (6 bases). Trimming shortened V by 2 bases and J by 2 bases, and 13 bases separated the two germline ends. This CDR3 region has 15 residues. In germline, CDR1 is SGHRS, CDR2 YFSETQ. In DNA form, the CDR3 reads TGCGCCAGCAGCTTTCACGGGACACAACAAGAGACCCAGTACTTC. This gives the protein CASSFHGTQQETQYF.

The chain joins TRBV9 to TRBJ1-4; 10 positions agree with TRBD1. With V trimmed by 3 bases and J by 7 bases, 15 bases remained unmatched. Germline assignment: CDR1 SGDLS and CDR2 YYNGEE. This CDR3 has 18 residues. The CDR3 is CASSGSGQGVRGGEKLFF. CDR3 coding DNA: TGTGCCAGCAGCGGTAGCGGACAGGGGGTTCGAGGCGGTGAAAAACTGTTTTTT.